This is a list of T cell receptor beta chains from one sample in a study of OX40 agonist ivuxolimab in advanced cancers. Measured with immunoSEQ multiplex PCR; TCRdb has only the in-frame clones, and not every one. The sample consists of around 35,000 clones, 78% of them appearing once. The sample was CD4+ or CD8+ T cells sorted from blood, taken in a trial of the OX40 agonist ivuxolimab. These receptors all come from an adult with an advanced solid tumor such as melanoma, head and neck, liver or kidney cancer. The CDR3 runs from the conserved cysteine through the conserved F or W. A D gene is named only where the DNA matches it firmly. Rows give clone size only sometimes, using once, few, many, or a class for an expanded clone.

D	V	J	size	CDR3	DNA
.	TRBV19	TRBJ2-1	.	CASSNRQIRYNEQFF	TGTGCCAGTAGTAATCGACAGATACGCTACAATGAGCAGTTCTTC
.	TRBV5-4	TRBJ2-7	.	CASYSGGLRNEQYF	TGTGCCAGCTATTCGGGCGGCTTACGGAACGAGCAGTACTTC
TRBD1	TRBV6-6	TRBJ2-5	.	CASSETGKETQYF	TGTGCCAGCAGCGAGACAGGGAAAGAGACCCAGTACTTC
TRBD2	TRBV2	TRBJ2-5	.	CASSENRLAGVETQYF	TGTGCCAGCAGTGAGAATCGACTAGCGGGAGTGGAGACCCAGTACTTC
TRBD1	TRBV5-6	TRBJ1-4	.	CASSGQGAEKLFF	TGTGCCAGCAGCGGGCAGGGGGCTGAAAAACTGTTTTTT
.	TRBV27	TRBJ1-5	.	CASSLKRGNQPQHF	TGTGCCAGCAGTTTGAAGAGGGGCAATCAGCCCCAGCATTTT
TRBD1	TRBV6-1	TRBJ1-1	.	CASGGTGRTEAFF	TGTGCCAGTGGGGGGACAGGGAGAACTGAAGCTTTCTTT
.	TRBV20-1	TRBJ2-7	.	CSAAGQSEQYF	TGCAGTGCGGCAGGGCAGTCCGAGCAGTACTTC
.	TRBV28	TRBJ1-1	.	CASSSPGDTEAFF	TGTGCCAGCAGCTCCCCAGGGGACACTGAAGCTTTCTTT
TRBD1	TRBV5-4	TRBJ2-1	.	CASSPETDREFF	TGTGCCAGCAGCCCGGAAACGGACAGGGAGTTCTTC
TRBD2	TRBV6-1	TRBJ2-5	.	CASSEGGPGLDETQYF	TGTGCCAGCAGTGAAGGGGGCCCGGGACTAGATGAGACCCAGTACTTC
TRBD2	TRBV27	TRBJ2-3	few	CASRGGDTQYF	TGTGCCAGCAGGGGAGGGGATACGCAGTATTTT
TRBD1	TRBV5-1	TRBJ1-3	.	CASSLTGDSGNTIYF	TGCGCCAGCAGCTTAACAGGGGACTCTGGAAACACCATATATTTT